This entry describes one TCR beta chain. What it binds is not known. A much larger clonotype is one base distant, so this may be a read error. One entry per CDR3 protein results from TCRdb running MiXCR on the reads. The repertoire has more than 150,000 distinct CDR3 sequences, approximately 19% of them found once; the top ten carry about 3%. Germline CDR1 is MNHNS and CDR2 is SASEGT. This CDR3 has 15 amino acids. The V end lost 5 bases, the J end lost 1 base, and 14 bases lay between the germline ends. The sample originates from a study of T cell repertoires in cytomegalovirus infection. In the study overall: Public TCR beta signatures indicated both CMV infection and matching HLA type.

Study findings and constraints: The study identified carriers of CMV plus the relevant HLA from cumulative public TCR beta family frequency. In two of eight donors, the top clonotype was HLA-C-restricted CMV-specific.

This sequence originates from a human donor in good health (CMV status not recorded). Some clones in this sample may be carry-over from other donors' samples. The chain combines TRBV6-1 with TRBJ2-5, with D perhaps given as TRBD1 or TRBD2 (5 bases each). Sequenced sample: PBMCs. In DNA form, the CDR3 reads TGTGCCAGCAGTCCCAAGGGGACGTCCCAAGAGACCCAGTACTTC. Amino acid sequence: CASSPKGTSQETQYF.